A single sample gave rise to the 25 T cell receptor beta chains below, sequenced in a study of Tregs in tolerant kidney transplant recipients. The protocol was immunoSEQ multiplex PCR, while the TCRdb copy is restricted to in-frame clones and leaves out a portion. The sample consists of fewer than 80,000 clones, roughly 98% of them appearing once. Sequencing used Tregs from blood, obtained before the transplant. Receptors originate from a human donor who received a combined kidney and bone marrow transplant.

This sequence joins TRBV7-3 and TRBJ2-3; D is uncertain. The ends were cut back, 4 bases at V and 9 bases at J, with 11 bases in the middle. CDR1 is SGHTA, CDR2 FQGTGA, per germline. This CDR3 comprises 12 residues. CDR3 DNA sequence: TGTGCCAGCAGCTCGAGAGGTGAAACGCAGTATTTT. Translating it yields CASSSRGETQYF.

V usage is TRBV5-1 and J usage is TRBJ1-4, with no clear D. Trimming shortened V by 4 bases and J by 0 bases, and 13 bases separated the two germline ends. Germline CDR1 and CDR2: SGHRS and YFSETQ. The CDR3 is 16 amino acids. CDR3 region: CASSRNPGPTNEKLFF. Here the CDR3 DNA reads TGCGCCAGCAGCCGTAATCCGGGTCCAACTAATGAAAAACTGTTTTTT.

The CDR3: CASSPPSRAGTEAFF. Written as DNA, the CDR3 is TGTGCCAGCAGCCCCCCGAGCAGGGCAGGGACTGAAGCTTTCTTT. V and J are TRBV4-2 and TRBJ1-1; possibly TRBD1 for D (5 bases). V was pared by 4 bases and J by 5 bases, with 17 bases between. This CDR3 comprises 15 residues. Germline V gene data show CDR1 as LGHNA and CDR2 as YNFKEQ.

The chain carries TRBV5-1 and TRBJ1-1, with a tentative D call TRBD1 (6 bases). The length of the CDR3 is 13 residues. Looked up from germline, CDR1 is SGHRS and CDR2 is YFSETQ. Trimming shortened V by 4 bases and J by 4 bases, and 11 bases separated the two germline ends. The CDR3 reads CASSNRASTEAFF. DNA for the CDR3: TGCGCCAGCAGCAACAGGGCAAGCACTGAAGCTTTCTTT. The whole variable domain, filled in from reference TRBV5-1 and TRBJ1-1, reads KAGVTQTPRYLIKTRGQQVTLSCSPISGHRSVSWYQQTPGQGLQFLFEYFSETQRNKGNFPGRFSGRQFSNSRSEMNVSTLELGDSALYLCASSNRASTEAFFGQGTRLTVV.

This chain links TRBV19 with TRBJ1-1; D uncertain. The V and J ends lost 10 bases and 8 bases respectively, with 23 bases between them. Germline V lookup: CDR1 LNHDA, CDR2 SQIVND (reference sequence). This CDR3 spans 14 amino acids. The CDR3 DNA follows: TGTGCCACCTCCTCGGTGGGCAAGAAACAAGAAGCTTTCTTT. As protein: CATSSVGKKQEAFF.

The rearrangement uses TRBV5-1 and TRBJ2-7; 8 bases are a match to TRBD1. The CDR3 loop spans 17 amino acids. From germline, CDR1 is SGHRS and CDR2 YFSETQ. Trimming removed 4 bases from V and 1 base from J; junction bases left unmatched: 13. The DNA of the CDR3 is TGCGCCAGCAGCGCGTTGCAGGGACAGGCCCATTCCTACGAGCAGTACTTC. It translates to CASSALQGQAHSYEQYF.

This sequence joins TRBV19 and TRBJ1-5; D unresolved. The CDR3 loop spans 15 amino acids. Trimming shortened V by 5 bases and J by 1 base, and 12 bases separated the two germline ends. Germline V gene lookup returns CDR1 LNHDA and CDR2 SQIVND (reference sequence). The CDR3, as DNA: TGTGCCAGTAGTTTTTTGGCGGTGAGCAATCAGCCCCAGCATTTT. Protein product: CASSFLAVSNQPQHF.

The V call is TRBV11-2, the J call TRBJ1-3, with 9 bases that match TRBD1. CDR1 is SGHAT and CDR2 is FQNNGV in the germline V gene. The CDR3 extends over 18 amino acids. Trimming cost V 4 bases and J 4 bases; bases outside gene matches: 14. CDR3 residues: CASSSPPPGQGNGNTIYF. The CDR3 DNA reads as TGTGCCAGCAGCTCACCTCCCCCGGGACAGGGCAACGGAAACACCATATATTTT.

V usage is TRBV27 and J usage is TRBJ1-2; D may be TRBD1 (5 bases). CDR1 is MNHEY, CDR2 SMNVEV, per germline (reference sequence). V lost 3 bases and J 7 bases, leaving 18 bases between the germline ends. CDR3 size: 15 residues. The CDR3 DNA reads TGTGCCAGCAGTTTCACCCCCGGGGGTATTATTGGCTACACCTTC. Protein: CASSFTPGGIIGYTF.

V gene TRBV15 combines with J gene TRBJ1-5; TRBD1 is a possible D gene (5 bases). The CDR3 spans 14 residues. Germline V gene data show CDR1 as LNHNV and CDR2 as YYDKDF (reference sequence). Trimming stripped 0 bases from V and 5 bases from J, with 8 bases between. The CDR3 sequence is CATSRDGADQPQHF. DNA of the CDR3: TGTGCCACCAGCAGAGATGGGGCGGATCAGCCCCAGCATTTT.

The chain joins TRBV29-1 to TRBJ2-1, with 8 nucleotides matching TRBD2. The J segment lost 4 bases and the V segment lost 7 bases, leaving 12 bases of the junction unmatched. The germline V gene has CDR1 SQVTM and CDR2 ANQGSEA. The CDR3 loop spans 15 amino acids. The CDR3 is CSGRAGLASYNEQFF. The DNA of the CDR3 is TGCAGCGGACGAGCCGGACTAGCTTCTTACAATGAGCAGTTCTTC.

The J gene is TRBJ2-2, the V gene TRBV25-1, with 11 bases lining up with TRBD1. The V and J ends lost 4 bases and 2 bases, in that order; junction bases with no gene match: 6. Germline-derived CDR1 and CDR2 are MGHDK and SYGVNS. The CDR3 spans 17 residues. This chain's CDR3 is CASSGHWTGGNTGELFF. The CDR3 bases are TGTGCCAGCAGTGGGCATTGGACAGGGGGCAACACCGGGGAGCTGTTTTTT.

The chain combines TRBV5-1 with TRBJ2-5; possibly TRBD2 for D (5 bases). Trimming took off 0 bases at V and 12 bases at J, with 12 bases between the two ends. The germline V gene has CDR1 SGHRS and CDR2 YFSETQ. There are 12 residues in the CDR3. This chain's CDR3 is CASSLAIPEEYF. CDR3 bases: TGCGCCAGCAGCTTGGCTATCCCGGAGGAGTACTTC.

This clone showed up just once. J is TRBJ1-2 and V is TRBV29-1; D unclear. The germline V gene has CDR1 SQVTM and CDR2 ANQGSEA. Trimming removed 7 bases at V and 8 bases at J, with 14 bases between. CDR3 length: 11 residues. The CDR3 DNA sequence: TGCAGCGCACAACAGCGGCTCGGCTACACCTTC. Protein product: CSAQQRLGYTF.

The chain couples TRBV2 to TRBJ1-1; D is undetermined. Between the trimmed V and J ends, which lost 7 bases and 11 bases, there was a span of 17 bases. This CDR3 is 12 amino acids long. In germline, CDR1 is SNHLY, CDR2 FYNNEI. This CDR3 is CASIVQRAGAFF. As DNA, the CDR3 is TGTGCCAGCATAGTACAGCGGGCCGGGGCTTTCTTT. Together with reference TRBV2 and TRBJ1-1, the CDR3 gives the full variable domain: EPEVTQTPSHQVTQMGQEVILRCVPISNHLYFYWYRQILGQKVEFLVSFYNNEISEKSEIFDDQFSVERPDGSNFTLKIRSTKLEDSAMYFCASIVQRAGAFFGQGTRLTVV.

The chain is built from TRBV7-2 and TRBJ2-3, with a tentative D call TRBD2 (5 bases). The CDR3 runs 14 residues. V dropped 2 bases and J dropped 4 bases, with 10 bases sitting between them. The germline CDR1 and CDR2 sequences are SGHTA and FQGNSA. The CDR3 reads CASSLTRTPDTQYF. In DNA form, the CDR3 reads TGTGCCAGCAGCTTAACTAGGACTCCAGATACGCAGTATTTT.

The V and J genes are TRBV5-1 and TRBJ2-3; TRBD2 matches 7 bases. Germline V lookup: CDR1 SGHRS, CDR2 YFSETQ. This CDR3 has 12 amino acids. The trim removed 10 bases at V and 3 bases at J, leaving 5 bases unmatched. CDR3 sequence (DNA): TGCGCCTGCCGGCGGGGGACAGATACGCAGTATTTT. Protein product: CACRRGTDTQYF.

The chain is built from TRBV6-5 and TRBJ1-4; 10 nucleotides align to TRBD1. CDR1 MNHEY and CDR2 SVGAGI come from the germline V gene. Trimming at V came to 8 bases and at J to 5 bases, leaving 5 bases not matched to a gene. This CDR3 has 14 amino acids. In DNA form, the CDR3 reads TGTGCCAGCGGGACAGGGGATGAGAATGAAAAACTGTTTTTT. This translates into CASGTGDENEKLFF.

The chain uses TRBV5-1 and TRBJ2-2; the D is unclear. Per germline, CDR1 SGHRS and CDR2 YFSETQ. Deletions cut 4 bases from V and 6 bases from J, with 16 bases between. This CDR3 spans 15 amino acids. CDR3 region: CASSTNPSGSGELFF. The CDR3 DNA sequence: TGCGCCAGCAGCACGAACCCCTCCGGTTCCGGGGAGCTGTTTTTT.

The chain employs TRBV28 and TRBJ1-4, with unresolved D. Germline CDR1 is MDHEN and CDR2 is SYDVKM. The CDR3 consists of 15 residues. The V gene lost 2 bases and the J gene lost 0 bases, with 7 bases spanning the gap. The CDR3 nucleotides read TGTGCCAGCAGTTTAGGAGTCACAACTAATGAAAAACTGTTTTTT. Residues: CASSLGVTTNEKLFF.

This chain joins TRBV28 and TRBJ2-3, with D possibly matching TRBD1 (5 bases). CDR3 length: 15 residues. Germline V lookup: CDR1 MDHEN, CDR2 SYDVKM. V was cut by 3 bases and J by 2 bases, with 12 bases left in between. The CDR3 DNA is TGTGCCAGCAGTTTGCAGGCAGGGTACACAGATACGCAGTATTTT. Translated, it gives CASSLQAGYTDTQYF. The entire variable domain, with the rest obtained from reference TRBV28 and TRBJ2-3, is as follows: DVKVTQSSRYLVKRTGEKVFLECVQDMDHENMFWYRQDPGLGLRLIYFSYDVKMKEKGDIPEGYSVSREKKERFSLILESASTNQTSMYLCASSLQAGYTDTQYFGPGTRLTVL.

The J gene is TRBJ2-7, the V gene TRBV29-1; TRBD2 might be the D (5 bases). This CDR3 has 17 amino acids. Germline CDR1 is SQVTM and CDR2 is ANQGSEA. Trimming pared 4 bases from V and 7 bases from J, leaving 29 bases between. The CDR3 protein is CSVVGSPGRLQFGEQYF. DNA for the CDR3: TGCAGCGTTGTGGGCAGTCCGGGAAGGCTACAATTTGGGGAGCAGTACTTC.

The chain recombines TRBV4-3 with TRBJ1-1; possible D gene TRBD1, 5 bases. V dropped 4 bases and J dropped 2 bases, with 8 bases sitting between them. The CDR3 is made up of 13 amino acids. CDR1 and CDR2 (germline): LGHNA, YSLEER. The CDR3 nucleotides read TGCGCCAGCAGCCTGACAGTAAACACTGAAGCTTTCTTT. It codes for CASSLTVNTEAFF.

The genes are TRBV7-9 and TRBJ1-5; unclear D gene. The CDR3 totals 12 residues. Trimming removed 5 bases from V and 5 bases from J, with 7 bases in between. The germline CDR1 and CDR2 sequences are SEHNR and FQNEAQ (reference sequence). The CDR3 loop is CASSAYDQPQHF. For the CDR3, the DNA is TGTGCCAGCAGCGCGTACGATCAGCCCCAGCATTTT.

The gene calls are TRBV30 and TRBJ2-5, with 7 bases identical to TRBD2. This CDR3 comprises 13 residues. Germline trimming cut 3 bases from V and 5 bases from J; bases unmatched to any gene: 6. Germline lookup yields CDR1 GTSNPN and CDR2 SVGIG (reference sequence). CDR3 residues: CAWRGGVYETQYF. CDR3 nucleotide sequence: TGTGCCTGGAGGGGGGGGGTTTACGAGACCCAGTACTTC.